Below, 20 T cell receptor beta chains from the same sample are listed, as sequenced in a study of shared clonotypes between healthy human individuals. Clones were sequenced by immunoSEQ multiplex PCR, and TCRdb holds only the in-frame ones, with some missing. The sample lists about 590,000 clones, 95% to 96% occurring once. Naive CD8 populations comprised CD45RO-negative cells positively selected for CCR7, excluding terminally differentiated effector memory CD45RA+ cells. Sequenced: naive CD8+ T cells sorted from blood. These receptor sequences come from a woman in her twenties or thirties in good health.

V gene TRBV5-1 combines with J gene TRBJ1-3; no definite D call. The CDR3 spans 13 residues. Germline V CDR1 and CDR2: SGHRS, YFSETQ. Trimming took off 4 bases at V and 2 bases at J, with 7 bases between the two ends. CDR3 DNA: TGCGCCAGCAGCCGTTTCGCTGGAAACACCATATATTTT. Translation gives CASSRFAGNTIYF. The full variable domain, completed using reference TRBV5-1 and TRBJ1-3, is KAGVTQTPRYLIKTRGQQVTLSCSPISGHRSVSWYQQTPGQGLQFLFEYFSETQRNKGNFPGRFSGRQFSNSRSEMNVSTLELGDSALYLCASSRFAGNTIYFGEGSWLTVV.

V is TRBV5-6 and J is TRBJ2-1; 7 bases map to TRBD2. V trimming: 3 bases; J trimming: 0 bases; junction bases outside the gene matches: 9. This CDR3 comprises 17 residues. The germline V gene has CDR1 SGHDT and CDR2 YYEEEE. CDR3 residues: CASSSQLAQSSYNEQFF. The DNA of the CDR3 is TGTGCCAGCAGCTCCCAACTAGCGCAGAGCTCCTACAATGAGCAGTTCTTC.

The CDR3 nucleotides are TGTGCCAGCAGTTACGGACAGGGTTGGAATGAGCAGTTCTTC. Translating it yields CASSYGQGWNEQFF. J is TRBJ2-1 and V is TRBV6-5; 8 bases align to TRBD1. Germline V gene lookup returns CDR1 MNHEY and CDR2 SVGAGI. The CDR3 contains 14 residues. Trimming cost V 2 bases and J 7 bases; bases outside gene matches: 4.

J is TRBJ2-1 and V is TRBV28; TRBD1 matches at 12 bases. Losses at the gene ends were 6 bases for V and 8 bases for J; bases not matched to a gene: 8. CDR1 and CDR2 from the germline V gene are MDHEN and SYDVKM. This CDR3 spans 15 amino acids. The CDR3 region has the DNA TGTGCCAGCAGCCAGGGGACAGGGGGCATCTATGAGCAGTTCTTC. This gives the protein CASSQGTGGIYEQFF.

This chain uses TRBV5-6 with TRBJ1-1; D unresolved. Germline CDR1 is SGHDT and CDR2 is YYEEEE. The CDR3 sequence is 16 residues long. Deletions cut 4 bases from V and 0 bases from J, with 16 bases between. This CDR3 is CASSPTPGRMNTEAFF. CDR3 DNA: TGTGCCAGCAGCCCAACTCCCGGACGGATGAACACTGAAGCTTTCTTT. Using reference TRBV5-6 and TRBJ1-1 for the parts outside the CDR3, the full variable domain is DAGVTQSPTHLIKTRGQQVTLRCSPKSGHDTVSWYQQALGQGPQFIFQYYEEEERQRGNFPDRFSGHQFPNYSSELNVNALLLGDSALYLCASSPTPGRMNTEAFFGQGTRLTVV.

The chain combines TRBV29-1 with TRBJ2-3; 8 bases agree with TRBD2. Germline CDR1 SQVTM, CDR2 ANQGSEA. This CDR3 spans 16 amino acids. V shed 4 bases, J shed 1 base, and the junction held 10 bases outside the gene matches. This chain's CDR3 is CSVVAGRGLGTDTQYF. CDR3 in DNA: TGCAGCGTTGTAGCGGGACGCGGCTTGGGCACAGATACGCAGTATTTT.

The chain is built from TRBV25-1 and TRBJ2-7, with 7 bases matching TRBD1. The J segment lost 0 bases and the V segment lost 8 bases, leaving 4 bases of the junction unmatched. CDR1 and CDR2 from the germline V gene are MGHDK and SYGVNS. The CDR3 spans 13 residues. The CDR3 reads CASRRGSSYEQYF. CDR3 DNA sequence: TGTGCCAGCCGCAGGGGGAGCTCCTACGAGCAGTACTTC.

The V gene is TRBV14, the J gene TRBJ2-5, with 10 bases identical to TRBD2. Germline CDR1 and CDR2: SGHDN and FVKESK. The trim removed 3 bases at V and 5 bases at J, leaving 18 bases unmatched. The CDR3 consists of 19 residues. DNA of the CDR3: TGTGCCAGCAGCCAGACTAGCGGGTTTTTCTACCTTTCGGAGGAGACCCAGTACTTC. This sequence encodes CASSQTSGFFYLSEETQYF.

The CDR3 protein is CASSLQKNIDRGPYGYTF. CDR3 DNA sequence: TGTGCCAGCAGTTTACAAAAGAACATAGACAGGGGACCTTATGGCTACACCTTC. This chain connects TRBV27 to TRBJ1-2; the match to TRBD1 covers 8 bases. CDR1 is MNHEY and CDR2 is SMNVEV in the germline V gene (reference sequence). V dropped 2 bases and J dropped 5; count of bases not matched to a gene: 16. This CDR3 spans 18 amino acids.

The chain carries TRBV29-1 and TRBJ1-2; 8 bases align to TRBD1. The J segment lost 4 bases and the V segment lost 0 bases, leaving 4 bases of the junction unmatched. The germline gives CDR1 SQVTM, CDR2 ANQGSEA. CDR3 length: 14 amino acids. CDR3: CSVEDRGRVYGYTF. DNA for the CDR3: TGCAGCGTTGAAGACAGGGGGCGCGTCTATGGCTACACCTTC.

The rearrangement uses TRBV19 and TRBJ2-1; a possible D gene is TRBD2 (5 bases). The CDR3 has 16 residues. V shed 6 bases and J shed 1 base, with 16 bases lying between them. Germline CDR1 LNHDA, CDR2 SQIVND (reference sequence). The CDR3 loop is CASSVTGSWSYNEQFF. The CDR3 DNA sequence: TGTGCCAGTAGCGTGACGGGAAGTTGGTCCTACAATGAGCAGTTCTTC.

This clone was detected once. J is TRBJ2-7 and V is TRBV21-1. TRBV21-1 is flagged as a pseudogene. The CDR3 is 14 residues long. The CDR3 here is CASSKIILRTEQYF. CDR3 sequence (DNA): TGTGCCAGCAGCAAAATAATCCTCAGGACCGAGCAGTACTTC.

The V gene is TRBV7-6, the J gene TRBJ1-5; D might be TRBD1 (6 bases). V gave up 3 bases and J gave up 5 bases, with 8 bases separating them. The CDR3 is made up of 13 amino acids. Germline values: CDR1 SGHVS, CDR2 FNYEAQ. CDR3 region: CASSLGGHQPQHF. CDR3 DNA sequence: TGTGCCAGCAGCTTGGGGGGCCATCAGCCCCAGCATTTT.

The J gene is TRBJ1-1, the V gene TRBV29-1; D unclear. The CDR3 covers 12 residues. CDR1 and CDR2 (germline): SQVTM, ANQGSEA. V was clipped by 3 bases and J by 3 bases, with 8 bases between them. CDR3 sequence reads: CSVDGLYTEAFF. The CDR3 DNA sequence: TGCAGCGTTGACGGATTATACACTGAAGCTTTCTTT.

This chain connects TRBV18 to TRBJ1-4; the D is unclear. The CDR3 runs 16 residues. Looked up from germline, CDR1 is KGHSH and CDR2 is LQKENI. Trimming took 3 bases from V and 2 from J, leaving 13 bases between them. CDR3 sequence reads: CASSPGGIGTNEKLFF. DNA of the CDR3: TGTGCCAGCTCACCGGGCGGCATCGGGACTAATGAAAAACTGTTTTTT.

This chain links TRBV28 with TRBJ1-1; TRBD1 might be the D (5 bases). Trimming cost V 3 bases and J 5 bases, with 10 bases left between them. Germline loops: CDR1 MDHEN, CDR2 SYDVKM. The CDR3 consists of 13 residues. For the CDR3, the DNA is TGTGCCAGCAGTTTCTTTGGGGGGACTGAAGCTTTCTTT. Translation: CASSFFGGTEAFF.

This clone has a single count. Compared with germline, one end of the junction differs, possibly owing to a read error. The CDR3 region has the DNA TGTGCCAGCAGTTTGGCCCGCCCTAGCGGGGCCTACATTGAGCAGTTCTTC. Amino acids: CASSLARPSGAYIEQFF. V and J are TRBV27 and TRBJ2-1; TRBD2 aligns across 9 bases. Germline V lookup: CDR1 MNHEY, CDR2 SMNVEV (reference sequence). The CDR3 length is 17 residues.

V gene TRBV27 combines with J gene TRBJ2-2, with D possibly TRBD1 on 5 matching bases. This CDR3 is built from 12 residues. The germline V gene has CDR1 MNHEY and CDR2 SMNVEV (reference sequence). Trimming removed 7 bases at V and 3 bases at J, with 6 bases between. The DNA of the CDR3 is TGTGCCAGCATAGGGGACACCGGGGAGCTGTTTTTT. Translation gives CASIGDTGELFF.

This sequence joins TRBV15 and TRBJ2-7; TRBD2 agrees at 12 bases. V trimming: 1 base; J trimming: 2 bases; junction bases outside the gene matches: 0. There are 15 residues in the CDR3. The germline gives CDR1 LNHNV, CDR2 YYDKDF (reference sequence). In nucleotides, the CDR3 is TGTGCCACCAGCAGAGCTAGCGGGAGGGCCTACGAGCAGTACTTC. Its translation: CATSRASGRAYEQYF.

The CDR3: CASSQRVKIVSNTGELFF. CDR3 sequence (DNA): TGCGCCAGCAGCCAACGGGTCAAAATCGTCTCGAACACCGGGGAGCTGTTTTTT. The rearrangement joins TRBV4-1 to TRBJ2-2; D is ambiguous. V lost 2 bases and J lost 0, with 16 bases in between. The germline V gene has CDR1 MGHRA and CDR2 YSYEKL. The CDR3 spans 18 residues.